This passage covers 19 T cell receptor beta chains from one sample sequenced in a study of T cell repertoires in cytomegalovirus infection. In TCRdb, the reads were re-called with MiXCR into one record per CDR3 protein. The profile shows approximately 490,000 distinct CDR3 sequences, approximately 10% of them singletons. Sample: PBMCs. These receptors all come from a human donor in good health (CMV status not recorded). Some clones in this sample may be carry-over from other donors' samples.

This clonotype occurred many times. This chain uses TRBV29-1 with TRBJ1-2; weak D call: TRBD1 (6 bases). The CDR3 is 12 residues long. CDR1 and CDR2 from the germline V gene are SQVTM and ANQGSEA. Trimming took off 6 bases at V and 6 bases at J, with 14 bases between the two ends. The CDR3 nucleotides read TGCAGCGTCGATACAGGGCGTCATGGCTACACCTTC. This translates into CSVDTGRHGYTF.

This clonotype occurred many times. The rearrangement joins TRBV6-5 to TRBJ2-2; possible D gene TRBD2, 5 bases. Deletions cut 7 bases from V and 6 bases from J, with 9 bases between. The length of the CDR3 is 12 residues. Germline CDR1 and CDR2: MNHEY and SVGAGI. Here the CDR3 reads CASTRGSGELFF. The CDR3 coding sequence is TGTGCCAGCACCCGAGGGTCCGGGGAGCTGTTTTTT.

The chain recombines TRBV20-1 with TRBJ2-1; D may be TRBD2 (6 bases). Germline V gene data show CDR1 as DFQATT and CDR2 as SNEGSKA (reference sequence). Trimming pared 2 bases from V and 12 bases from J, leaving 17 bases between. The CDR3 has 13 residues. The CDR3 is CSARTSRWGGQFF. In DNA form, the CDR3 reads TGCAGTGCTAGAACTAGCCGGTGGGGAGGGCAGTTCTTC.

This clonotype was seen ten or more times. The V gene is TRBV9, the J gene TRBJ1-1; the D is unclear. V was pared by 3 bases and J by 4 bases, with 13 bases between. Germline values: CDR1 SGDLS, CDR2 YYNGEE. The CDR3 consists of 14 residues. This chain's CDR3 is CASSAIIQLTEAFF. The CDR3 DNA sequence: TGTGCCAGCAGCGCCATCATCCAGCTCACTGAAGCTTTCTTT.

This clonotype was detected many times. CDR3 sequence (DNA): TGTGCCACCAGCGGTTGGACTGGACTACCCGAAGGAACGGATGAGCAGTTCTTC. It encodes CATSGWTGLPEGTDEQFF. V is TRBV15 and J is TRBJ2-1, with D possibly being TRBD2 (6 bases). V lost 5 bases and J lost 8, with 28 bases in between. Germline V CDR1 and CDR2: LNHNV, YYDKDF (reference sequence). There are 18 residues in the CDR3.

V is TRBV23-1 and J is TRBJ2-7; TRBD1 aligns across 8 bases. TRBV23-1 is placed among ORFs of uncertain function. V was clipped by 3 bases and J by 2 bases; unmatched bases: 6. The length of the CDR3 is 15 residues. The CDR3 sequence: CASSHRQGAPYEQYF. Here the CDR3 DNA reads TGCGCCAGCAGTCACCGGCAGGGGGCACCCTACGAGCAGTACTTC.

Turning to this clonotype: It may be a read error: a sequence one base away is much more abundant. The J gene is TRBJ1-2, the V gene TRBV6-1; tentative D call: TRBD1 (6 bases). This CDR3 has 13 amino acids. In germline, CDR1 is MNHNS, CDR2 SASEGT. The CDR3: CASSENRDYGYAF. The CDR3 DNA is TGTGCCAGCAGTGAAAACAGGGACTATGGCTACGCCTTC.

This chain connects TRBV20-1 to TRBJ2-7; D is unclear. The germline V and J ends were trimmed by 3 bases and 2 bases, with 17 bases remaining between them. Germline loops: CDR1 DFQATT, CDR2 SNEGSKA (reference sequence). There are 15 residues in the CDR3. CDR3 residues: CSASNHGEPPYEQYF. In DNA, the CDR3 is TGCAGTGCTAGTAATCACGGCGAACCTCCCTACGAGCAGTACTTC.

At least ten counts were recorded for this clonotype. The chain uses TRBV7-8 and TRBJ1-5; D remains unclear. CDR1 is SGHVS, CDR2 FQNEAQ, per germline. V shed 1 base and J shed 1 base, with 17 bases lying between them. The CDR3 loop spans 18 amino acids. DNA for the CDR3: TGTGCCAGCAGCTTAGGGTTGTTACGAGACCCCAGCAATCAGCCCCAGCATTTT. Amino acids: CASSLGLLRDPSNQPQHF.

This chain links TRBV2 with TRBJ1-5; perhaps TRBD1 as D (5 bases). This CDR3 contains 14 residues. V was clipped by 6 bases and J by 7 bases, with 16 bases between them. Germline lookup yields CDR1 SNHLY and CDR2 FYNNEI. In DNA form, the CDR3 reads TGTGCCAGCAGCGCTAGCGGGGCGAGACAGCCCCAGCATTTT. Translation gives CASSASGARQPQHF.

The table lists this clonotype with a few counts. The gene calls are TRBV19 and TRBJ2-5; D is uncertain. Per the germline V gene, CDR1 is LNHDA and CDR2 is SQIVND (reference sequence). The CDR3 is made up of 15 amino acids. Between the trimmed V and J ends, which lost 7 bases and 0 bases, there was a span of 15 bases. CDR3 amino acids: CASKGRSPYQETQYF. Here the CDR3 DNA reads TGTGCCAGTAAAGGACGTAGTCCGTACCAAGAGACCCAGTACTTC.

This clonotype was seen a few times. The rearrangement uses TRBV29-1 and TRBJ2-1, with 8 positions matching TRBD2. This CDR3 is 14 amino acids long. The V gene end was trimmed by 7 bases and the J gene end by 4 bases; junction bases not matched to a gene: 9. Germline-derived CDR1 and CDR2 are SQVTM and ANQGSEA. CDR3 DNA: TGCAGCGCCGTAGAGCGGGAGAGGTACAATGAGCAGTTCTTC. The encoded protein is CSAVERERYNEQFF.

This clonotype was seen many times. The DNA of the CDR3 is TGCAGCGTTGCAGGGAACTCTGGAAACACCATATATTTT. Its translation is CSVAGNSGNTIYF. The chain combines TRBV29-1 with TRBJ1-3, with D possibly matching TRBD1 (5 bases). CDR1 SQVTM and CDR2 ANQGSEA come from the germline V gene. Trimming cost V 4 bases and J 0 bases, with 7 bases left between them. This CDR3 region has 13 residues.

In its sample, this clonotype was seen many times. The rearrangement uses TRBV11-2 and TRBJ2-1, with D possibly TRBD1 on 5 matching bases. Germline CDR1 SGHAT, CDR2 FQNNGV. Trimming stripped 5 bases from V and 7 bases from J, with 15 bases between. The CDR3 runs 14 residues. CDR3 in amino acids: CASSPFPGHNEQFF. The CDR3 coding sequence is TGTGCCAGCAGCCCATTTCCCGGACATAATGAGCAGTTCTTC.

In this sample, this clonotype turned up many times. V gene TRBV5-5 combines with J gene TRBJ1-4; D unresolved. Germline CDR1 is SGHKS and CDR2 is YYEKEE (reference sequence). The CDR3 contains 15 residues. V was trimmed by 4 bases and J by 4 bases, leaving 14 bases between them. The DNA for the CDR3 is TGTGCCAGCAGCCCCCCCGGGAACATTAATGAAAAACTGTTTTTT. Residues: CASSPPGNINEKLFF.

This clonotype was counted many times. This chain joins TRBV6-5 and TRBJ2-5; possibly TRBD1 for D (5 bases). The CDR3 totals 15 residues. Looked up from germline, CDR1 is MNHEY and CDR2 is SVGAGI. The V and J ends lost 0 bases and 0 bases respectively, with 8 bases between them. The CDR3 sequence is CASSYSYRYQETQYF. CDR3 in DNA: TGTGCCAGCAGTTACTCGTACAGGTACCAAGAGACCCAGTACTTC.

This clonotype was found a few times. CDR3 amino acids: CASGTGASSPLHF. The CDR3 coding sequence is TGTGCCAGCGGAACAGGGGCCAGCTCACCCCTCCACTTT. This chain links TRBV3-1 with TRBJ1-6, with 7 bases aligning to TRBD1. V dropped 8 bases and J dropped 10; count of bases not matched to a gene: 8. The germline CDR1 and CDR2 sequences are LGHDT and YNNKEL (reference sequence). There are 13 residues in the CDR3.

The V call is TRBV2, the J call TRBJ1-2; D not resolved. The CDR3 has 13 residues. Trimming cost V 10 bases and J 6 bases, with 18 bases left between them. The V gene's germline CDR1 is SNHLY and CDR2 FYNNEI. The DNA of the CDR3 is TGTGCCACCCCTGAAGGTCGACGAGATGGCTACACCTTC. Encoded protein: CATPEGRRDGYTF. The full variable domain, with the rest looked up from reference TRBV2 and TRBJ1-2, is EPEVTQTPSHQVTQMGQEVILRCVPISNHLYFYWYRQILGQKVEFLVSFYNNEISEKSEIFDDQFSVERPDGSNFTLKIRSTKLEDSAMYFCATPEGRRDGYTFGSGTRLTVV.

This clonotype was observed at least ten times. This chain uses TRBV6-2 or TRBV6-3 with TRBJ2-2, with D unclear. Germline assignment: CDR1 MNHEY and CDR2 SVGEGT. This CDR3 contains 13 residues. The V and J ends lost 6 bases and 9 bases respectively, with 14 bases between them. The CDR3 loop reads CASSPWAQRELFF. CDR3 in DNA: TGTGCCAGCAGCCCCTGGGCCCAGAGGGAGCTGTTTTTT.